The sequence of this T cell receptor beta chain was determined in a study of response to subunit inactivated influenza vaccine. Study-wide findings and caveats: A suggestion made by the authors is that each seasonal influenza vaccination recruits few new T cells.

One entry per CDR3 protein, called by TCRdb with MiXCR from the RT-PCR reads. Of roughly 150,000 distinct CDR3 sequences listed, approximately 11% are singletons. This clonotype was observed a handful of times. Its specificity is not known. Germline-derived CDR1 and CDR2 are MGHRA and YSYEKL. The CDR3 sequence is 16 residues long. V dropped 2 bases and J dropped 2 bases, with 15 bases sitting between them. The sequences come from non-naive T cells sorted from PBMCs, collected more than 35 days after vaccination. This clonotype was obtained from a man between 50 and 59 years old who received an inactivated influenza vaccine. The chain combines TRBV4-1 with TRBJ1-2; D not certain. The CDR3, as DNA: TGCGCCAGCAGCCAATATGGGCAAGACCGCAACTATGGCTACACCTTC. This sequence encodes CASSQYGQDRNYGYTF.